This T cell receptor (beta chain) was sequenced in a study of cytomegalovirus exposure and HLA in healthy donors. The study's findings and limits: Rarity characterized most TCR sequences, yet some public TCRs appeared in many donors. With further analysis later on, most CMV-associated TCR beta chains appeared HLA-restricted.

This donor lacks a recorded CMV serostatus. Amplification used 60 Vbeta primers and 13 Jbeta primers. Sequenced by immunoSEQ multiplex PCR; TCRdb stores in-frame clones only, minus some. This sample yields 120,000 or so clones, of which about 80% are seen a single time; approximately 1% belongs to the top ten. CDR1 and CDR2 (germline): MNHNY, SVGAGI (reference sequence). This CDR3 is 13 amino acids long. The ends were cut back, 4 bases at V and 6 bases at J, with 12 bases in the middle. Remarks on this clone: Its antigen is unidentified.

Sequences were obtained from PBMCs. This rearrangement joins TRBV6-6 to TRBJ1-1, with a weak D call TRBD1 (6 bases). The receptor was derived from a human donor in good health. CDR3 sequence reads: CASSSLKGAEAFF. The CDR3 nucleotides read TGTGCCAGCAGTTCCCTTAAGGGGGCTGAAGCTTTCTTT.